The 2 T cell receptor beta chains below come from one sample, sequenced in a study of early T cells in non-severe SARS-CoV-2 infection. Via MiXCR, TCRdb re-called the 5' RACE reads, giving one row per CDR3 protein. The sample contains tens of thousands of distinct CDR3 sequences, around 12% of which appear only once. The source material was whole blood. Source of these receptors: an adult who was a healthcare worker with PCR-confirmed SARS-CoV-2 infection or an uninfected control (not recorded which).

DNA of the CDR3: TGTGCCAGCAGCTTAGTGACGGGAGTGGGAGATACGCAGTATTTT. The encoded protein is CASSLVTGVGDTQYF. The V and J genes are TRBV7-2 and TRBJ2-3; weak D call: TRBD2 (6 bases). The germline V gene encodes CDR1 SGHTA and CDR2 FQGNSA. This CDR3 has 15 amino acids. V lost 1 base to trimming and J lost 5 bases, with 13 bases between them.

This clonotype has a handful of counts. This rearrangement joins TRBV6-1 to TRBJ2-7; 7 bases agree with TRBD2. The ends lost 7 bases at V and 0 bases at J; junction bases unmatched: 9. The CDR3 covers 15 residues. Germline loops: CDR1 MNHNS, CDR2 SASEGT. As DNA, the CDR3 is TGTGCCAGCAAGGTTCAAGCGGGAAGCTCCTACGAGCAGTACTTC. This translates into CASKVQAGSSYEQYF.